Below are 10 T cell receptor beta chains sequenced from a single sample in a study of blood T cells in healthy people across ages. Combining a sample-barcoded 5' primer with a J-beta primer mix, a second PCR ran for roughly 6 to 12 cycles. TCRdb analysed the 5' RACE reads with MiXCR anew, one entry per CDR3 protein. Among 700,000 to 1,000,000 distinct CDR3 sequences, 40% to 50% were seen once, and the ten largest hold 15% to 25%. The sequenced sample consisted of blood. The receptors derive from a man aged 55 to 70 in good health.

The chain carries TRBV4-3 and TRBJ2-1; the D is unclear. The CDR3 totals 17 residues. Germline CDR1 reads LGHNA; CDR2 reads YSLEER. The V end was cut by 0 bases, the J end by 0 bases, with 12 bases between. The CDR3 bases are TGCGCCAGCAGCCAAGACCGTCCCAAAGCCTCCTACAATGAGCAGTTCTTC. Protein product: CASSQDRPKASYNEQFF.

The chain links TRBV20-1 to TRBJ2-1; the match to TRBD2 covers 8 bases. The germline gives CDR1 DFQATT, CDR2 SNEGSKA (reference sequence). Unmatched junction bases numbered 5, after V lost 6 bases and J lost 1 base. The length of the CDR3 is 14 residues. CDR3 protein: CSATSGESYNEQFF. CDR3 in DNA: TGCAGTGCAACTAGCGGCGAGTCCTACAATGAGCAGTTCTTC.

The J gene is TRBJ1-2, the V gene TRBV7-9; D call uncertain. This CDR3 is built from 13 residues. CDR1 is SEHNR and CDR2 is FQNEAQ in the germline V gene (reference sequence). The V gene lost 1 base and the J gene lost 0 bases, with 3 bases spanning the gap. The CDR3 bases are TGTGCCAGCAGCTTAGAAGCTAACTATGGCTACACCTTC. It specifies CASSLEANYGYTF.

The chain has TRBV20-1 and TRBJ1-1, with D unclear. Germline V gene lookup returns CDR1 DFQATT and CDR2 SNEGSKA (reference sequence). Trimming removed 7 bases at V and 5 bases at J, with 11 bases between. This CDR3 region has 11 residues. The CDR3 bases are TGCAGTGGACTCTCTCGTACTGAAGCTTTCTTT. This sequence encodes CSGLSRTEAFF.

The chain recombines TRBV6-1 with TRBJ2-3, with TRBD2 matching 15 bases. The CDR3 has 15 residues. Germline-derived CDR1 and CDR2 are MNHNS and SASEGT. V dropped 7 bases and J dropped 5; count of bases not matched to a gene: 4. The CDR3 spells CASNGLAGGLDTQYF. CDR3 in DNA: TGTGCCAGCAATGGACTAGCGGGGGGGCTAGATACGCAGTATTTT.

The chain joins TRBV5-1 to TRBJ1-6; the D gene is possibly TRBD1 (6 bases). This CDR3 comprises 15 residues. V was cut by 4 bases and J by 6 bases, with 14 bases left in between. Germline V gene data show CDR1 as SGHRS and CDR2 as YFSETQ. In nucleotides, the CDR3 is TGCGCCAGCAGCCCGGAGGCAGGGGCTAATTCACCCCTCCACTTT. Protein: CASSPEAGANSPLHF. The variable domain in full, with the rest retrieved from reference TRBV5-1 and TRBJ1-6, is KAGVTQTPRYLIKTRGQQVTLSCSPISGHRSVSWYQQTPGQGLQFLFEYFSETQRNKGNFPGRFSGRQFSNSRSEMNVSTLELGDSALYLCASSPEAGANSPLHFGNGTRLTVT.

V and J are TRBV7-2 and TRBJ2-3; TRBD1 aligns across 8 bases. This CDR3 has 13 amino acids. Trimming took 5 bases from V and 5 from J; bases not matched to a gene: 3. Germline V gene lookup returns CDR1 SGHTA and CDR2 FQGNSA. The CDR3 sequence is CASSMDREDTQYF. The CDR3 nucleotides read TGTGCCAGCAGCATGGACAGGGAAGATACGCAGTATTTT.

V and J are TRBV30 and TRBJ2-2; D remains ambiguous. The V end lost 1 base, the J end lost 4 bases, and 7 bases lay between the germline ends. Looked up from germline, CDR1 is GTSNPN and CDR2 is SVGIG (reference sequence). This CDR3 comprises 13 residues. CDR3: CAWSEFGTGELFF. The CDR3 DNA is TGTGCCTGGAGTGAGTTTGGCACCGGGGAGCTGTTTTTT. The full variable domain, with the rest looked up from reference TRBV30 and TRBJ2-2, is SQTIHQWPATLVQPVGSPLSLECTVEGTSNPNLYWYRQAAGRGLQLLFYSVGIGQISSEVPQNLSASRPQDRQFILSSKKLLLSDSGFYLCAWSEFGTGELFFGEGSRLTVL.

The V call is TRBV3-1, the J call TRBJ2-1; 7 bases match TRBD2. The CDR3 spans 14 residues. Per the germline V gene, CDR1 is LGHDT and CDR2 is YNNKEL (reference sequence). The ends lost 4 bases at V and 2 bases at J; junction bases unmatched: 2. The CDR3 protein is CASSPRGAYNEQFF. The CDR3 DNA follows: TGTGCCAGCAGCCCCCGGGGGGCCTACAATGAGCAGTTCTTC.

A few counts support this clonotype. V usage is TRBV4-1 and J usage is TRBJ2-5, with 8 nucleotides matching TRBD1. With 3 bases clipped from V and 9 bases from J, the junction kept 3 bases outside the gene matches. CDR3 length equals 12 residues. Germline V gene sequence: CDR1 MGHRA, CDR2 YSYEKL. The CDR3 loop reads CASSHLTGAQYF. The CDR3 DNA follows: TGCGCCAGCAGCCATTTGACAGGGGCCCAGTACTTC.